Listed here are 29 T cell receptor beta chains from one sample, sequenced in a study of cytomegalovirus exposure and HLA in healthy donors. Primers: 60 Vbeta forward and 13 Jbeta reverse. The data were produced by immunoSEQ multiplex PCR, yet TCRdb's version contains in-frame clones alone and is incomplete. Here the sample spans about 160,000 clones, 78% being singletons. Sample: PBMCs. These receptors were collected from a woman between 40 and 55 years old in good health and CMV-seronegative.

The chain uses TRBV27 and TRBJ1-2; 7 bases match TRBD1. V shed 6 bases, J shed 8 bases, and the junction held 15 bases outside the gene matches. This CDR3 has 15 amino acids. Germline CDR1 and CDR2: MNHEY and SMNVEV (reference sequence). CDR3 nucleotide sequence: TGTGCCAGCAGCTCAAAAGACAGGGAGGCTGGCGGCTACACCTTC. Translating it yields CASSSKDREAGGYTF.

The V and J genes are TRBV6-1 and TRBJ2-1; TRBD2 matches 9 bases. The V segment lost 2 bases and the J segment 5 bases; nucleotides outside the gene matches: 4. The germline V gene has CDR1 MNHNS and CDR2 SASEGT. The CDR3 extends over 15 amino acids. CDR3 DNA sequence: TGTGCCAGCAGTGAATTAGCGGGGGACAACAATGAGCAGTTCTTC. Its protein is CASSELAGDNNEQFF.

CDR3 sequence (DNA): TGTGCCATCAGTGAAGGGGGGGGGCCCTATGGCTACACCTTC. Its translation is CAISEGGGPYGYTF. The chain uses TRBV10-3 and TRBJ1-2, with a weak D call TRBD1 (6 bases). V lost 3 bases and J 4 bases, leaving 12 bases between the germline ends. This CDR3 region has 14 residues. Germline V gives CDR1 ENHRY, CDR2 SYGVKD.

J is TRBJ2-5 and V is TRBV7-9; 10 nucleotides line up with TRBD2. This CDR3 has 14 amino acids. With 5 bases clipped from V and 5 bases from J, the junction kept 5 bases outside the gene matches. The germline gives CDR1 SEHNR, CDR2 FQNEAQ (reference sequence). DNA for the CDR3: TGTGCCAGCAGCCAGGGACTAGCGCGTGAGACCCAGTACTTC. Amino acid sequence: CASSQGLARETQYF.

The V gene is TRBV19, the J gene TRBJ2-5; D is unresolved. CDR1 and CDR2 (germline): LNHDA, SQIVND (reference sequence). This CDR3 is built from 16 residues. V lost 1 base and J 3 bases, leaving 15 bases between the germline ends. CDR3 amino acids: CASSIGTRHAKETQYF. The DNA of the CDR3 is TGTGCCAGTAGTATAGGCACTCGCCACGCAAAAGAGACCCAGTACTTC.

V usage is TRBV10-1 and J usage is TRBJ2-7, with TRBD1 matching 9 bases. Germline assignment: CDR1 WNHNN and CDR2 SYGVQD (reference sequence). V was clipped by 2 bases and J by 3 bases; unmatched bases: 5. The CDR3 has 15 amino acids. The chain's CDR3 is CASSEGGDRVYEQYF. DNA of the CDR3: TGCGCCAGCAGTGAGGGTGGGGACAGGGTCTACGAGCAGTACTTC.

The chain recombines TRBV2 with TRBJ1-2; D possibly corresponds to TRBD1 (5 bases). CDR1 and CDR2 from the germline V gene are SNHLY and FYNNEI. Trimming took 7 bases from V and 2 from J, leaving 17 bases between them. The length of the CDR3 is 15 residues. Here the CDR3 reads CASTSTVPGNYGYTF. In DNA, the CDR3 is TGTGCCAGCACCTCAACTGTGCCAGGGAACTATGGCTACACCTTC.

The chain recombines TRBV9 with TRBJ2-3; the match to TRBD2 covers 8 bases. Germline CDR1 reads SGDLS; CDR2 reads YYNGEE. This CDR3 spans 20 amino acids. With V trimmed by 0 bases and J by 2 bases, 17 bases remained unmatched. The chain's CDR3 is CASSVGIPGRSGGATDTQYF. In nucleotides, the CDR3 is TGTGCCAGCAGCGTAGGAATCCCTGGTAGAAGCGGGGGTGCCACAGATACGCAGTATTTT.

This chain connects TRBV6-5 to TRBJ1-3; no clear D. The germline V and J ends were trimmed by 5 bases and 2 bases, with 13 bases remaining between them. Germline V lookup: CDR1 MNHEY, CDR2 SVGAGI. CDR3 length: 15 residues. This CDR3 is CASSAERVTGNTIYF. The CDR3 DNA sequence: TGTGCCAGCAGTGCGGAGCGGGTGACTGGAAACACCATATATTTT.

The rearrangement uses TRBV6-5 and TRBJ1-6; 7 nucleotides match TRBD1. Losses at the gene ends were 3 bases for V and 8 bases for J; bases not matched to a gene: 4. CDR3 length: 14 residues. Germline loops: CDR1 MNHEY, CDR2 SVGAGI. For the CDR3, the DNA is TGTGCCAGCAGTTATAGGGGGCTTGATTCACCCCTCCACTTT. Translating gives CASSYRGLDSPLHF.

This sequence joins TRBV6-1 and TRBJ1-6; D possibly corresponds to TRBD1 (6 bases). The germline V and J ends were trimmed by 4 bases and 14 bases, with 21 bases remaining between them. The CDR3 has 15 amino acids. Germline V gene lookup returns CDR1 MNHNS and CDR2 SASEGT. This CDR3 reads CASSGSGDNGGTLHF. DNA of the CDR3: TGTGCCAGCAGTGGTTCTGGGGACAACGGGGGGACCCTCCACTTT.

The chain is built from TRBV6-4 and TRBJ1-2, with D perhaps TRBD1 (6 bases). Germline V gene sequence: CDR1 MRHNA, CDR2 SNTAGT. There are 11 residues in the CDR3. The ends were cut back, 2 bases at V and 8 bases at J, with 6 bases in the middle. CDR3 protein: CASSDGQGYTF. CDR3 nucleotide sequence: TGTGCCAGCAGTGACGGACAGGGCTACACCTTC.

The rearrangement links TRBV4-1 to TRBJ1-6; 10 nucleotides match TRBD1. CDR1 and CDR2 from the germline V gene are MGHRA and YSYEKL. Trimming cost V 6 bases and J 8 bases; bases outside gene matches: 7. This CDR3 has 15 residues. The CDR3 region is CASSLSGTGDSPLHF. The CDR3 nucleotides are TGCGCCAGCAGTCTATCCGGGACAGGGGATTCACCCCTCCACTTT.

CDR3 bases: TGTGCCAGCAGCTCACACGGGACAGCAGGTATCGGAGAGACCCAGTACTTC. Protein sequence: CASSSHGTAGIGETQYF. The J gene is TRBJ2-5, the V gene TRBV7-6, with TRBD1 matching over 7 bases. V dropped 4 bases and J dropped 4; count of bases not matched to a gene: 15. CDR3 length: 17 residues. Germline CDR1 SGHVS, CDR2 FNYEAQ.

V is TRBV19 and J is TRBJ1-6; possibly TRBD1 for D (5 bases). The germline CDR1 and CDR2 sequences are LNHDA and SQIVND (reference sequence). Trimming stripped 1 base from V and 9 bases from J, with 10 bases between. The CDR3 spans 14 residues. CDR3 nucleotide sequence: TGTGCCAGTAGTATAGGCAGGGCGCGTTCACCCCTCCACTTT. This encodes CASSIGRARSPLHF.

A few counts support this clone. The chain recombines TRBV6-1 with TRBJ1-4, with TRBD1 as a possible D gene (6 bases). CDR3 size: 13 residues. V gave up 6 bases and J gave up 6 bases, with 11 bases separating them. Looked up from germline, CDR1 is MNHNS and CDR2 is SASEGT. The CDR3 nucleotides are TGTGCCAGCAGCGAGGGGGACGATGAAAAACTGTTTTTT. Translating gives CASSEGDDEKLFF.

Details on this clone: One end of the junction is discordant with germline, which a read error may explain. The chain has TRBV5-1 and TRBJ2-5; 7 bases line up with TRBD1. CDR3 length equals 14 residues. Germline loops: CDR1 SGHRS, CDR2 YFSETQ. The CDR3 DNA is TGCGCCAGCAGCTTGGTACAGGGGTACGAGACCCAGCACTTC. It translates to CASSLVQGYETQHF.

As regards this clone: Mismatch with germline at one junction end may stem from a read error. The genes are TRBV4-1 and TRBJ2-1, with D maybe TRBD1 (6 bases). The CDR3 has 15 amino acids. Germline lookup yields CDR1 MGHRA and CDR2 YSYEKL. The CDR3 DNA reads TGCGTCAGCAGCCCCCTCCGGGGACAATACAATGAGCAGTTCTTC. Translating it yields CVSSPLRGQYNEQFF.

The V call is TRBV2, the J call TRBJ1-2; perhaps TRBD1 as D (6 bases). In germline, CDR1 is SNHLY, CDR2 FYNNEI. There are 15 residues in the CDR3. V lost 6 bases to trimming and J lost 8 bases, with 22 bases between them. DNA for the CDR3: TGTGCCAGCAGGGACTCAAGTTGGGGGCGTCTAGGCTACACCTTC. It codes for CASRDSSWGRLGYTF. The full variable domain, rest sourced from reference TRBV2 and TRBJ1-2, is EPEVTQTPSHQVTQMGQEVILRCVPISNHLYFYWYRQILGQKVEFLVSFYNNEISEKSEIFDDQFSVERPDGSNFTLKIRSTKLEDSAMYFCASRDSSWGRLGYTFGSGTRLTVV.

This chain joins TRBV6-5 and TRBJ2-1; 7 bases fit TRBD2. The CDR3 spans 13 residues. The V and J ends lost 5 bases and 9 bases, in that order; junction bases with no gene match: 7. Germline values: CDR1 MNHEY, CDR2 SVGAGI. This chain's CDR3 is CASSAVAGPEQFF. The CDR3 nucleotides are TGTGCCAGCAGTGCCGTAGCGGGTCCTGAGCAGTTCTTC.

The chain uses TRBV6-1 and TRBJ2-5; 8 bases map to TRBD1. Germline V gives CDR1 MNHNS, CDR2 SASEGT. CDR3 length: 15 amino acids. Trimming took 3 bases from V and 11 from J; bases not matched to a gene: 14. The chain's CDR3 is CASSDGAGGNSEQYF. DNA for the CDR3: TGTGCCAGCAGTGATGGGGCAGGGGGCAATTCAGAGCAGTACTTC.

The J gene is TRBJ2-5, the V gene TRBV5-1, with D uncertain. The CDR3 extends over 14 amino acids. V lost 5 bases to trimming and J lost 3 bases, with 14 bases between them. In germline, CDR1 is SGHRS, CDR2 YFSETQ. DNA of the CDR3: TGCGCCAGCAGTCTGCCCGGGTCAAAAGAGACCCAGTACTTC. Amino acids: CASSLPGSKETQYF.

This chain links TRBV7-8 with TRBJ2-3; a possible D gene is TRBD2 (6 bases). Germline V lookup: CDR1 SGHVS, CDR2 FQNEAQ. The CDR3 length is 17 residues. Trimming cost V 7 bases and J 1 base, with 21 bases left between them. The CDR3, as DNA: TGTGCCAGCACCCCGTCGCGTCTAGCGACTGGCACAGATACGCAGTATTTT. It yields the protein CASTPSRLATGTDTQYF.

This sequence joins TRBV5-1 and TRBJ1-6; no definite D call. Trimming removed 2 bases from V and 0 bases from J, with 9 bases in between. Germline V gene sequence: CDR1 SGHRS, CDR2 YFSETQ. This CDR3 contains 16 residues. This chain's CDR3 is CASSLGGSSYNSPLHF. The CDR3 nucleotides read TGCGCCAGCAGCTTAGGAGGAAGCTCCTATAATTCACCCCTCCACTTT.

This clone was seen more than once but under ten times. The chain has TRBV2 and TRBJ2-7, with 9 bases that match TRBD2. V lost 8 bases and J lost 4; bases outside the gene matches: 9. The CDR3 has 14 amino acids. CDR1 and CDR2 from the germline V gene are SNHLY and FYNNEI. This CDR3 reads CASRFAGGRYEQYF. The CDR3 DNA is TGTGCCAGCCGATTTGCGGGGGGGCGGTACGAGCAGTACTTC.

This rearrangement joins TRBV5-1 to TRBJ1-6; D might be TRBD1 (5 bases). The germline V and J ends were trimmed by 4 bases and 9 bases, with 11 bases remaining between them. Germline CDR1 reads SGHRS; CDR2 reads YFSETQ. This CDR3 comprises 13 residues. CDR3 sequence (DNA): TGCGCCAGCAGCCTAGACAGAGGTTCACCCCTCCACTTT. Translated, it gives CASSLDRGSPLHF.

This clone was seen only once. The CDR3 DNA reads TGTGCCAGCTCAGGGACAGGGAATGAAAAACTGTTTTTT. Protein: CASSGTGNEKLFF. The gene calls are TRBV6-6 and TRBJ1-4; 9 bases match TRBD1. The junction had 3 bases not matched to a gene; V was cut back by 8 bases and J by 5 bases. This CDR3 has 13 amino acids. Per the germline V gene, CDR1 is MNHNY and CDR2 is SVGAGI (reference sequence).

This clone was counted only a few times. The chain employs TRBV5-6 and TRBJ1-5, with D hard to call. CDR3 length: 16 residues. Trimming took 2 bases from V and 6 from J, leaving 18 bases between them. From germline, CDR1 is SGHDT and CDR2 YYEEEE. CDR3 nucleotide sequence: TGTGCCAGCAGCTTCGGGGAGACCGGAGGCAGTCAGCCCCAGCATTTT. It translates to CASSFGETGGSQPQHF.

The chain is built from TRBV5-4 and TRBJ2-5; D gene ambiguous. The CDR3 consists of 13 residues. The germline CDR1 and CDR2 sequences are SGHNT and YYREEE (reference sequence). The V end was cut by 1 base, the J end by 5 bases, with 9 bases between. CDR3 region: CASSLRTEETQYF. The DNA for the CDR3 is TGTGCCAGCAGCTTGAGAACTGAGGAGACCCAGTACTTC.